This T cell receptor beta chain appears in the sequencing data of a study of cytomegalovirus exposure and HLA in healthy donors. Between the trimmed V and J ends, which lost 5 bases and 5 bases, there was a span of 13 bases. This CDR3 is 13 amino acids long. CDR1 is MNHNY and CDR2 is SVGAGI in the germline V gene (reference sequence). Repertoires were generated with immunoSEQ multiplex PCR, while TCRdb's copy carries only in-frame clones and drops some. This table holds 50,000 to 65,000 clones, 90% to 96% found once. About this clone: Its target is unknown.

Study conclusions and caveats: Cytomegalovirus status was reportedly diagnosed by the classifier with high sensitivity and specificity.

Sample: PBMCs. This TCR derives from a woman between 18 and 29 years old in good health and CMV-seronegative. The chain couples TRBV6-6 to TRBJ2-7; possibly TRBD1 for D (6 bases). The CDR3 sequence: CASSKQTGNEQYF. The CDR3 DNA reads TGTGCCAGCAGTAAGCAGACAGGTAACGAGCAGTACTTC.